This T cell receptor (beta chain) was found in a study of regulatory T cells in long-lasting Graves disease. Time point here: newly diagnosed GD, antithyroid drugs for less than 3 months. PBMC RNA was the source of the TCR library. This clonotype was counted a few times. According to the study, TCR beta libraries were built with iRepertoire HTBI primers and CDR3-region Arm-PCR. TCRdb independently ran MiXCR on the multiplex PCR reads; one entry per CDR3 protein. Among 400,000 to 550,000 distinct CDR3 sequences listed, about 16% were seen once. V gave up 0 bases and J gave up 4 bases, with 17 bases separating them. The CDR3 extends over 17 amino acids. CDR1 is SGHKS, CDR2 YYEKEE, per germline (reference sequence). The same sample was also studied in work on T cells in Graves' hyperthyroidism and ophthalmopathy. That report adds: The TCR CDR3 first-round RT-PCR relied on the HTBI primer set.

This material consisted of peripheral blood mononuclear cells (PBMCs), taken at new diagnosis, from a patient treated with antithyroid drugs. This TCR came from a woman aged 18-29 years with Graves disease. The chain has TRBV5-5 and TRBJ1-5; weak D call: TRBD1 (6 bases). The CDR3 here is CASSLAGKTGPNQPQHF. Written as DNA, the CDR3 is TGTGCCAGCAGCTTGGCGGGAAAGACAGGACCTAATCAGCCCCAGCATTTT.